What follows is one TCR beta chain and its context. The antigen is unknown. This entry is derived from a study of cytomegalovirus exposure and HLA in healthy donors. Study-wide results and caveats: Rare sequences made up most TCRs, while some public TCRs were found in many donors. It was reportedly the case that the classifier diagnosed cytomegalovirus status with high specificity and sensitivity.

Here immunoSEQ multiplex PCR was the method, and the copy in TCRdb shows in-frame clones only, minus some. In the table there are 150,000 to 200,000 clones, just under 85% of which are singletons. The clonotype comes from a man aged 30-40 years in good health and CMV-seropositive. Material: PBMCs.

CDR3 sequence: CASEETSGVYNEQFF. CDR3 DNA: TGTGCCAGCGAAGAGACTAGCGGGGTTTACAATGAGCAGTTCTTC. V usage is TRBV25-1 and J usage is TRBJ2-1; 11 positions match TRBD2. The CDR3 has 15 amino acids. CDR1 is MGHDK and CDR2 is SYGVNS in the germline V gene. Losses at the gene ends were 8 bases for V and 4 bases for J; bases not matched to a gene: 7. The full variable domain, in which reference TRBV25-1 and TRBJ2-1 provide the parts outside the CDR3, is EADIYQTPRYLVIGTGKKITLECSQTMGHDKMYWYQQDPGMELHLIHYSYGVNSTEKGDLSSESTVSRIRTEHFPLTLESARPSHTSQYLCASEETSGVYNEQFFGPGTRLTVL.